This T cell receptor (beta chain) comes out of a study of CD8 T cells in Susac syndrome. V dropped 6 bases and J dropped 8 bases, with 10 bases sitting between them. This CDR3 has 11 amino acids. Germline CDR1 SGHAT, CDR2 FQNNGV. FACS was used to enrich TEMRA cells, whereas the CD8+ and CD4+ T cells were obtained by negative isolation. RNA amounts of 0.5 to 1 ug underwent reverse transcription with random hexamers. Multiplex immunoSEQ PCR targeted 54 Vbeta and 13 Jbeta TCR beta segments. From the immunoSEQ multiplex PCR reads, TCRdb called clonotypes with MiXCR, one entry per CDR3 protein. The sample lists about 57,000 distinct CDR3 sequences, roughly 93% occurring once.

This sequence joins TRBV11-2 and TRBJ1-2; D is perhaps TRBD1 (6 bases). The receptor was derived from a human donor with multiple sclerosis. Sequencing was done on a sample of CD8+ T cells from PBMCs. This chain's CDR3 is CASRQGGGYTF. The CDR3 nucleotides are TGTGCCAGCAGACAGGGAGGCGGCTACACCTTC.